Following are 2 T cell receptor beta chains from one sample sequenced in a study of T cell responses to AZD1222 COVID-19 vaccine. The protocol was immunoSEQ multiplex PCR, while the TCRdb copy is restricted to in-frame clones and leaves out a portion. The sample includes under 70,000 clones, 79% of them seen just once. Sequences were derived from peripheral blood, sampled on day 0 of MenACWY control vaccination. Source of these receptors: an adult in good health.

Only one count was recorded for this clone. The chain joins TRBV2 to TRBJ1-2, with D tentatively TRBD1 (5 bases). With 3 bases removed from V and 6 bases from J, the gap between germline ends came to 11 bases. The CDR3 consists of 13 residues. Germline loops: CDR1 SNHLY, CDR2 FYNNEI. CDR3 loop: CASSDRAGNGYTF. In nucleotides, the CDR3 is TGTGCCAGCAGTGACAGGGCGGGAAATGGCTACACCTTC.

J is TRBJ1-1 and V is TRBV7-9; no definite D call. In germline, CDR1 is SEHNR, CDR2 FQNEAQ (reference sequence). The CDR3 runs 15 residues. V was cut by 1 base and J by 5 bases, with 14 bases left in between. This CDR3 reads CASSLGTWGETEAFF. CDR3 nucleotides: TGTGCCAGCAGCTTAGGAACGTGGGGAGAGACTGAAGCTTTCTTT.